The next 18 T cell receptor beta chains were all read from a single sample in a study of shared clonotypes between healthy human individuals. Assay: immunoSEQ multiplex PCR; the TCRdb copy retains only in-frame clones and omits some. The sample records 2,500,000 or so clones, just under 95% being singletons. Sequenced sample: naive CD4+ T cells from PBMCs. Documented subset: CD45RA+ positively selected. These receptors were taken from a young man in good health. Some clones in this sample may be carry-over from other donors' samples.

The V and J genes are TRBV30 and TRBJ2-7; D remains ambiguous. Trimming removed 3 bases from V and 6 bases from J, with 9 bases in between. The CDR3 spans 11 residues. Germline V gene sequence: CDR1 GTSNPN, CDR2 SVGIG (reference sequence). The CDR3 spells CAWSGPGEQYF. The CDR3 DNA follows: TGTGCCTGGAGCGGACCCGGCGAGCAGTACTTC. Filled out from reference TRBV30 and TRBJ2-7, the complete variable domain reads SQTIHQWPATLVQPVGSPLSLECTVEGTSNPNLYWYRQAAGRGLQLLFYSVGIGQISSEVPQNLSASRPQDRQFILSSKKLLLSDSGFYLCAWSGPGEQYFGPGTRLTVT.

The chain has TRBV4-3 and TRBJ2-5; TRBD2 aligns across 12 bases. The ends lost 1 base at V and 5 bases at J; junction bases unmatched: 8. The CDR3 totals 17 residues. The V gene's germline CDR1 is LGHNA and CDR2 YSLEER. CDR3 nucleotides: TGCGCCAGCAGCCAAGCGGTACTAGCGGGAGGTAGGGAGACCCAGTACTTC. As protein: CASSQAVLAGGRETQYF.

The chain recombines TRBV18 with TRBJ1-1; 8 bases fit TRBD1. V lost 5 bases and J lost 1; bases outside the gene matches: 9. The CDR3 is made up of 16 amino acids. Per germline, CDR1 KGHSH and CDR2 LQKENI. In DNA, the CDR3 is TGTGCCAGCTCAACGACTCCAGGGGGCCAGAACACTGAAGCTTTCTTT. Translation gives CASSTTPGGQNTEAFF.

The V gene is TRBV30, the J gene TRBJ1-5; D uncertain. CDR1 and CDR2 from the germline V gene are GTSNPN and SVGIG (reference sequence). Trimming stripped 4 bases from V and 5 bases from J, with 12 bases between. There are 13 residues in the CDR3. The CDR3 bases are TGTGCCTGGACCGCGGGGAGTTATCAGCCCCAGCATTTT. It translates to CAWTAGSYQPQHF.

The chain employs TRBV9 and TRBJ2-2; 9 bases line up with TRBD2. The CDR3 runs to 17 residues. Germline assignment: CDR1 SGDLS and CDR2 YYNGEE. J gave up 0 bases and V 0 bases, and 3 bases lay outside the gene matches. The CDR3 spells CASSVASGATNTGELFF. The CDR3 bases are TGTGCCAGCAGCGTAGCTAGCGGGGCAACGAACACCGGGGAGCTGTTTTTT.

The gene calls are TRBV6-1 and TRBJ2-1; TRBD2 is a possible D gene (6 bases). V lost 4 bases and J lost 2, with 12 bases in between. The CDR3 length is 15 residues. Germline V lookup: CDR1 MNHNS, CDR2 SASEGT. The CDR3 here is CASSGGGTTYNEQFF. CDR3 DNA: TGTGCCAGCAGTGGCGGCGGGACGACCTACAATGAGCAGTTCTTC.

This clone has only one observation. This chain uses TRBV5-1 with TRBJ2-7, with D maybe TRBD1 (6 bases). Per germline, CDR1 SGHRS and CDR2 YFSETQ. CDR3 length equals 15 residues. Trimming took off 3 bases at V and 1 base at J, with 14 bases between the two ends. CDR3 coding DNA: TGCGCCAGCAGCTCAAACCCCGACAGGTCCTACGAGCAGTACTTC. Translation: CASSSNPDRSYEQYF.

The gene calls are TRBV9 and TRBJ1-1, with D hard to call. CDR1 SGDLS and CDR2 YYNGEE come from the germline V gene. The CDR3 is 14 residues long. The V end lost 6 bases, the J end lost 2 bases, and 14 bases lay between the germline ends. The CDR3 DNA is TGTGCCAGCACCGTTGGGAACGCTAACACTGAAGCTTTCTTT. It codes for CASTVGNANTEAFF.

The chain has TRBV6-5 and TRBJ2-1; tentative D call: TRBD2 (6 bases). CDR3 length: 15 residues. Germline CDR1 MNHEY, CDR2 SVGAGI. Trimming took off 2 bases at V and 2 bases at J, with 10 bases between the two ends. The CDR3 DNA reads as TGTGCCAGCAGTTACCGCGGGGCGACCTACAATGAGCAGTTCTTC. Encoded protein: CASSYRGATYNEQFF.

V gene TRBV28 combines with J gene TRBJ2-3; D gene ambiguous. This CDR3 comprises 12 residues. CDR1 and CDR2 from the germline V gene are MDHEN and SYDVKM. Trimming cost V 5 bases and J 5 bases, with 8 bases left between them. CDR3 amino acids: CASSRQIDTQYF. In DNA form, the CDR3 reads TGTGCCAGCAGTCGCCAGATAGATACGCAGTATTTT.

This chain uses TRBV30 with TRBJ2-2; D unclear. V lost 3 bases and J lost 0, with 14 bases in between. This CDR3 is built from 16 residues. Germline-derived CDR1 and CDR2 are GTSNPN and SVGIG (reference sequence). CDR3 sequence: CAWSPPPAANTGELFF. The CDR3 DNA is TGTGCCTGGAGCCCCCCTCCTGCGGCGAACACCGGGGAGCTGTTTTTT.

To note about this clone: Within the sample, other DNA sequences also encode this same CDR3. The rearrangement links TRBV5-4 to TRBJ2-7; 8 positions agree with TRBD1. Germline lookup yields CDR1 SGHNT and CDR2 YYREEE (reference sequence). V lost 5 bases and J lost 2; bases outside the gene matches: 6. This CDR3 is 14 amino acids long. The CDR3 DNA reads TGTGCCAGCAGGTCCGGGACAGGCCCCTACGAGCAGTACTTC. This codes for CASRSGTGPYEQYF. The full variable domain, its missing parts supplied by reference TRBV5-4 and TRBJ2-7, is ETGVTQSPTHLIKTRGQQVTLRCSSQSGHNTVSWYQQALGQGPQFIFQYYREEENGRGNFPPRFSGLQFPNYSSELNVNALELDDSALYLCASRSGTGPYEQYFGPGTRLTVT.

This chain links TRBV5-1 with TRBJ2-5, with D unresolved. V was trimmed by 4 bases and J by 2 bases, leaving 15 bases between them. The CDR3 consists of 15 residues. Germline assignment: CDR1 SGHRS and CDR2 YFSETQ. The CDR3 DNA reads TGCGCCAGCAGCCACCCGGTGGGAAGTCAAGAGACCCAGTACTTC. Amino acids: CASSHPVGSQETQYF. Drawing the rest from reference TRBV5-1 and TRBJ2-5, the complete variable domain is KAGVTQTPRYLIKTRGQQVTLSCSPISGHRSVSWYQQTPGQGLQFLFEYFSETQRNKGNFPGRFSGRQFSNSRSEMNVSTLELGDSALYLCASSHPVGSQETQYFGPGTRLLVL.

The chain has TRBV28 and TRBJ1-4; D might be TRBD1 (6 bases). Trimming cost V 1 base and J 8 bases, with 11 bases left between them. The length of the CDR3 is 14 residues. Germline values: CDR1 MDHEN, CDR2 SYDVKM. The CDR3 DNA is TGTGCCAGCAGTTTATCAGGGGTAAGGGAAAAACTGTTTTTT. Encoded protein: CASSLSGVREKLFF.

The chain couples TRBV6-6 to TRBJ2-1; tentatively, D is TRBD1 (5 bases). The CDR3 consists of 15 residues. The germline gives CDR1 MNHNY, CDR2 SVGAGI (reference sequence). V shed 1 base and J shed 8 bases, with 15 bases lying between them. The CDR3 reads CASSYFVVQGDEQFF. For the CDR3, the DNA is TGTGCCAGCAGTTACTTCGTCGTGCAGGGTGATGAGCAGTTCTTC.

As to this clone: The same CDR3 also results from other DNA sequences found in this sample. This chain links TRBV5-1 with TRBJ2-1; TRBD1 aligns across 7 bases. Germline-derived CDR1 and CDR2 are SGHRS and YFSETQ. The CDR3 consists of 16 residues. With 0 bases clipped from V and 1 base from J, the junction kept 4 bases outside the gene matches. CDR3 sequence reads: CASSLGQGGSYNEQFF. As DNA, the CDR3 is TGCGCCAGCAGCTTGGGACAGGGCGGTTCCTACAATGAGCAGTTCTTC.

J is TRBJ2-1 and V is TRBV6-6; D possibly corresponds to TRBD2 (6 bases). The V end lost 7 bases, the J end lost 5 bases, and 18 bases lay between the germline ends. There are 15 residues in the CDR3. Germline V CDR1 and CDR2: MNHNY, SVGAGI (reference sequence). The CDR3 region is CASNWGDLGDNEQFF. The DNA of the CDR3 is TGTGCCAGCAATTGGGGGGACTTGGGAGACAATGAGCAGTTCTTC.

The chain uses TRBV28 and TRBJ2-7, with a weak D call TRBD2 (7 bases). Per the germline V gene, CDR1 is MDHEN and CDR2 is SYDVKM. The V end lost 2 bases, the J end lost 4 bases, and 12 bases lay between the germline ends. The length of the CDR3 is 14 residues. CDR3 in DNA: TGTGCCAGCAGTTTAGGGGGGGCGGGATACGAGCAGTACTTC. It yields the protein CASSLGGAGYEQYF.